Following are 15 T cell receptor beta chains from one sample sequenced in a study of control samples from healthy donors and cancer patients (dated by TCRdb to about 2020). Library preparation was by the immunoSEQ multiplex PCR assay. In TCRdb, the immuneACCESS table is reduced to in-frame sequences with V and J assigned. These tables do not hold every clone; where another copy was compared, an unresolved V gene accounts for under half, and the others remain unexplained. The sample table lists 78,000 or so clones, over 75% of them with a count of one. The ten biggest clones cover roughly 5% of the sample. Sequencing was performed on blood. The receptors were gathered from a woman aged 50 to 60 in good health.

The CDR3 nucleotides are TGCAGCGCCCCAGGGGACACCGGGGAGCTGTTTTTT. It yields the protein CSAPGDTGELFF. This chain connects TRBV29-1 to TRBJ2-2; tentative D call: TRBD1 (6 bases). V was shortened by 7 bases and J by 3 bases, with 9 bases between the two germline ends. CDR1 and CDR2 (germline): SQVTM, ANQGSEA. This CDR3 region has 12 residues.

The chain has TRBV5-1 and TRBJ2-3, with TRBD2 identical over 13 bases. This CDR3 contains 17 residues. V shed 6 bases, J shed 4 bases, and the junction held 11 bases outside the gene matches. The germline CDR1 and CDR2 sequences are SGHRS and YFSETQ. DNA for the CDR3: TGCGCCAGCACCAAAGGGGCCGGACTAGCGGGGGCAGATACGCAGTATTTT. Its translation: CASTKGAGLAGADTQYF.

The V call is TRBV2, the J call TRBJ1-4; D uncertain. Germline V gene lookup returns CDR1 SNHLY and CDR2 FYNNEI. This CDR3 has 12 amino acids. The germline V and J ends were trimmed by 0 bases and 8 bases, with 4 bases remaining between them. DNA of the CDR3: TGTGCCAGCAGTGAAGCGACCGAAAAACTGTTTTTT. This translates into CASSEATEKLFF.

The V call is TRBV5-4, the J call TRBJ2-3; tentative D call: TRBD2 (6 bases). The germline V gene encodes CDR1 SGHNT and CDR2 YYREEE (reference sequence). The CDR3 has 14 residues. V dropped 4 bases and J dropped 2 bases, with 11 bases sitting between them. The CDR3 sequence is CASSRGGVTDTQYF. The CDR3 DNA sequence: TGTGCCAGCAGCCGGGGAGGAGTCACAGATACGCAGTATTTT.

The V gene is TRBV5-1, the J gene TRBJ1-1; 10 bases align to TRBD1. V shed 4 bases, J shed 5 bases, and the junction held 14 bases outside the gene matches. This CDR3 has 17 amino acids. CDR1 and CDR2 from the germline V gene are SGHRS and YFSETQ. The CDR3 sequence is CASSRDRGIRLGTEAFF. DNA for the CDR3: TGCGCCAGCAGCCGGGACAGGGGTATAAGGTTGGGGACTGAAGCTTTCTTT. Full variable domain (rest looked up from reference TRBV5-1 and TRBJ1-1): KAGVTQTPRYLIKTRGQQVTLSCSPISGHRSVSWYQQTPGQGLQFLFEYFSETQRNKGNFPGRFSGRQFSNSRSEMNVSTLELGDSALYLCASSRDRGIRLGTEAFFGQGTRLTVV.

CDR3: CASSITGPYSNQPQHF. CDR3 bases: TGTGCCAGTAGTATAACGGGACCGTATAGCAATCAGCCCCAGCATTTT. The chain has TRBV19 and TRBJ1-5; maybe TRBD1 (5 bases). There are 16 residues in the CDR3. Per germline, CDR1 LNHDA and CDR2 SQIVND (reference sequence). The V and J ends lost 2 bases and 0 bases respectively, with 11 bases between them. The variable domain in full, with the rest retrieved from reference TRBV19 and TRBJ1-5, is DGGITQSPKYLFRKEGQNVTLSCEQNLNHDAMYWYRQDPGQGLRLIYYSQIVNDFQKGDIAEGYSVSREKKESFPLTVTSAQKNPTAFYLCASSITGPYSNQPQHFGDGTRLSIL.

V usage is TRBV19 and J usage is TRBJ1-2; 9 positions agree with TRBD1. CDR3 length: 14 amino acids. With V trimmed by 10 bases and J by 4 bases, 10 bases remained unmatched. The germline gives CDR1 LNHDA, CDR2 SQIVND (reference sequence). The CDR3 sequence: CATSNPGQGYGYTF. The CDR3, as DNA: TGTGCCACCTCTAATCCGGGACAGGGCTATGGCTACACCTTC.

The rearrangement links TRBV5-8 to TRBJ1-1; D ambiguous. Germline CDR1 is SGHTS and CDR2 is YDEGEE. Between the trimmed V and J ends, which lost 2 bases and 1 base, there was a span of 12 bases. The CDR3 totals 15 residues. CDR3 in DNA: TGTGCCAGCAGCTTCGGGCGTCACGGGAACACTGAAGCTTTCTTT. As protein: CASSFGRHGNTEAFF.

This clone was detected a few times. This chain joins TRBV6-1 and TRBJ2-7, with D perhaps being TRBD1 or TRBD2 (5 bases each). The CDR3 is 14 amino acids. Per germline, CDR1 MNHNS and CDR2 SASEGT. The V and J ends lost 1 base and 8 bases respectively, with 15 bases between them. CDR3 sequence: CASSEGGAPKKQYF. The DNA for the CDR3 is TGTGCCAGCAGTGAAGGAGGGGCCCCCAAAAAGCAGTACTTC.

The chain uses TRBV2 and TRBJ2-3; D is possibly TRBD2 (6 bases). The V gene lost 7 bases and the J gene lost 3 bases, with 20 bases spanning the gap. Germline assignment: CDR1 SNHLY and CDR2 FYNNEI. This CDR3 is built from 16 residues. The CDR3 DNA reads TGTGCCAGCACACTAAACCCGGGACTTCAAACAGATACGCAGTATTTT. As protein: CASTLNPGLQTDTQYF.

The chain recombines TRBV18 with TRBJ2-3; 11 nucleotides align to TRBD2. The trim removed 5 bases at V and 2 bases at J, leaving 6 bases unmatched. Looked up from germline, CDR1 is KGHSH and CDR2 is LQKENI. This CDR3 has 16 residues. CDR3 amino acids: CASSSQGLAATDTQYF. The CDR3 bases are TGTGCCAGCTCATCCCAGGGACTAGCGGCCACAGATACGCAGTATTTT.

A single count supports this clone. The V call is TRBV11-2, the J call TRBJ1-2; D is possibly TRBD1 (6 bases). The V end lost 1 base, the J end lost 8 bases, and 17 bases lay between the germline ends. The CDR3 has 15 amino acids. Germline-derived CDR1 and CDR2 are SGHAT and FQNNGV. CDR3 in DNA: TGTGCCAGCAGCTTAGCGGGGGCTGGGGTATCCGGCTACACCTTC. This translates into CASSLAGAGVSGYTF.

The chain couples TRBV5-1 to TRBJ1-5; 7 bases are shared with TRBD1. The length of the CDR3 is 14 residues. The V gene's germline CDR1 is SGHRS and CDR2 YFSETQ. Trimming removed 0 bases from V and 5 bases from J; junction bases left unmatched: 2. CDR3 nucleotide sequence: TGCGCCAGCAGCTTGGGACAGGGTGATCAGCCCCAGCATTTT. Amino acid sequence: CASSLGQGDQPQHF.

The V and J genes are TRBV5-4 and TRBJ2-2; D unresolved. The CDR3 runs to 14 residues. Germline lookup yields CDR1 SGHNT and CDR2 YYREEE (reference sequence). V lost 0 bases and J 4 bases, leaving 7 bases between the germline ends. The CDR3, as DNA: TGTGCCAGCAGCTTGGGCCACGGCACCGGGGAGCTGTTTTTT. It translates to CASSLGHGTGELFF.

In its sample, this clone was seen once. V is TRBV9 and J is TRBJ1-2; D unclear. Looked up from germline, CDR1 is SGDLS and CDR2 is YYNGEE. V was pared by 0 bases and J by 0 bases, with 15 bases between. This CDR3 spans 17 amino acids. As DNA, the CDR3 is TGTGCCAGCAGCGTAGACCCTAGACAACCTCCTAACTATGGCTACACCTTC. This codes for CASSVDPRQPPNYGYTF.